The source of this TCR beta chain is a study of T cells in Graves' hyperthyroidism and ophthalmopathy. Study-level results: For ophthalmopathy, model prediction preceded onset by a median 6.5 months.

Authors of the study amplified TCR beta CDR3 regions from RNA transcripts. TCR CDR3 underwent first-round RT-PCR with the HTBI primer set. One entry per CDR3 protein, called by TCRdb with MiXCR from the multiplex PCR reads. This repertoire shows about 710,000 distinct CDR3 sequences, about a sixth found once; its top ten account for under 10%. The length of the CDR3 is 13 residues. Deletions cut 6 bases from V and 6 bases from J, with 14 bases between. Germline CDR1 reads MDHEN; CDR2 reads SYDVKM. As concerns this clonotype: Its antigen is unknown.

The rearrangement joins TRBV28 to TRBJ1-2, with D perhaps matching TRBD1 (6 bases). This TCR was recovered from a man aged 18 to 30 with Graves' hyperthyroidism. Sequencing used blood. The CDR3 is CASSFLTGNGYTF. DNA for the CDR3: TGTGCCAGCAGCTTCCTAACAGGGAATGGCTACACCTTC.